Listed below are T cell receptor beta chains from one sample, sequenced in a study of T cell responses to AZD1222 COVID-19 vaccine. TCRdb keeps only in-frame clones here, not all; method: immunoSEQ multiplex PCR. Here the sample spans around 170,000 clones, just over 90% being singletons. The sample consisted of peripheral blood, taken on day 0 of AZD1222 vaccination. These receptors were obtained from an adult in good health. The CDR3 runs from the conserved cysteine through the conserved F or W. The order of the fields is V gene, J gene, D gene, clone size, CDR3 DNA, CDR3 protein. The D gene is left open where the match is weak. Size values are once, few and many counts, or a class for expanded clones, and some rows have none.

>TRBV27|TRBJ2-7|NA|NA
TGTGCCAGCAGTTTCAGTTCGGATTCACCTTACGAGCAGTACTTC
CASSFSSDSPYEQYF
>TRBV5-1|TRBJ2-5|NA|NA
TGCGCCAGCAGCTTAGGGACACTGTGGAGAGAGACCCAGTACTTC
CASSLGTLWRETQYF
>TRBV6-5|TRBJ1-1|NA|NA
TGTGCCAGCAGCCGATCGACAGACACTGAAGCTTTCTTT
CASSRSTDTEAFF
>TRBV27|TRBJ1-1|NA|NA
TGTGCCAGCAGCTATAAGCTGAACACTGAAGCTTTCTTT
CASSYKLNTEAFF
>TRBV6-6|TRBJ2-7|NA|NA
TGTGCCAGCACCCAGGGCTCCTACGAGCAGTACTTC
CASTQGSYEQYF
>TRBV28|TRBJ1-1|NA|NA
TGTGCCAGCAACTCCCAGACAGCGGAAGCTTTCTTT
CASNSQTAEAFF
>TRBV18|TRBJ2-7|NA|NA
TGTGCCAGCTCTCGGGACACCTACGAGCAGTACTTC
CASSRDTYEQYF
>TRBV2|TRBJ1-1|NA|NA
TGTGCCAGCCGTAGGGTGTCTGAAGCTTTCTTT
CASRRVSEAFF
>TRBV28|TRBJ1-5|TRBD1|NA
TGTGCCAGCAGGTACACAGGGGGCGTCGGCAATCAGCCCCAGCATTTT
CASRYTGGVGNQPQHF
>TRBV7-3|TRBJ2-3|NA|NA
TGTGCCAGCAGCGGAGCGGGCACAGATACGCAGTATTTT
CASSGAGTDTQYF
>TRBV27|TRBJ1-4|NA|NA
TGTGCCAGCAGTTTAAACACAGGGACTAATGAAAAACTGTTTTTT
CASSLNTGTNEKLFF
>TRBV6-1|TRBJ1-2|NA|NA
TGTGCCAGCAGTGAGACAGCTACTAACTATGGCTACACCTTC
CASSETATNYGYTF
>TRBV11-2|TRBJ1-1|NA|NA
TGTGCCAGCAGCTGGGGCTTAGAAGCTTTCTTT
CASSWGLEAFF
>TRBV15|TRBJ1-5|TRBD1|NA
TGTGCCACCAGCGAGAGCGACAGGGTTAGCAATCAGCCCCAGCATTTT
CATSESDRVSNQPQHF
>TRBV3-1/TRBV3-2|TRBJ2-1|NA|NA
TGTGCCAGCAGCCAGGAACTAGCTGGGTACAATGAGCAGTTCTTC
CASSQELAGYNEQFF
>TRBV5-6|TRBJ2-2|NA|NA
TGTGCCAGCAGCTTTTACGGGCAGGGAAGCACCGGGGAGCTGTTTTTT
CASSFYGQGSTGELFF
>TRBV7-7|TRBJ2-1|TRBD1|NA
TGTGCTAGCAGCTCCGGGACAGGCTCCTACAATGAGCAGTTCTTC
CASSSGTGSYNEQFF
>TRBV7-9|TRBJ2-7|NA|NA
TGTGCCAGCAGCTTACTTGGCGGGGTGCCCTACGGGCAGTACTTC
CASSLLGGVPYGQYF
>TRBV18|TRBJ2-7|NA|NA
TGTGCCAGCTCTCTTAAGGGGGGGTCCTACGAGCAGTACTTC
CASSLKGGSYEQYF
>TRBV3-1/TRBV3-2|TRBJ2-1|NA|NA
TGTGCCAGCAGCCAAGATCAGGGTTTCACCTACAATGAGCAGTTCTTC
CASSQDQGFTYNEQFF
>TRBV9|TRBJ1-4|NA|NA
TGTGCCAGCAGCGCCACGCCTGCTAATGAAAAACTGTTTTTT
CASSATPANEKLFF
>TRBV6-5|TRBJ1-2|NA|NA
TGTGCCAGCAGTACCCGGACGGGTTATGGCTACACCTTC
CASSTRTGYGYTF
>TRBV2|TRBJ2-5|NA|NA
TGTGCCAGCAGTGAAGACGGGGGAGAGACCCAGTACTTC
CASSEDGGETQYF
>TRBV28|TRBJ1-2|TRBD1|NA
TGTGCCAGCAGTTTAACCGGGACAGGGTCGGATGGCTACACCTTC
CASSLTGTGSDGYTF
>TRBV5-1|TRBJ1-2|TRBD1|NA
TGCGCCAGCAGCTCCGGCCAGGGGGACGGCTACACCTTC
CASSSGQGDGYTF
>TRBV4-1|TRBJ2-5|NA|NA
TGCGCCAGCAGCCCTTTCTTTGGGGAGACCCAGTACTTC
CASSPFFGETQYF
>TRBV3-1/TRBV3-2|TRBJ1-1|NA|NA
TGTGCCAGCAGCCGTCACGTGGAGAACACTGAAGCTTTCTTT
CASSRHVENTEAFF
>TRBV28|TRBJ1-1|NA|NA
TGTGCCACATACAGGGTCACTGAAGCTTTCTTT
CATYRVTEAFF
>TRBV6-4|TRBJ1-1|NA|NA
TGTGCCAGCAGTACGAGGGAAGGCACTGAAGCTTTCTTT
CASSTREGTEAFF
>TRBV3-1/TRBV3-2|TRBJ2-7|NA|NA
TGTGCCAGCGCAGACCCGGTCTACGAGCAGTACTTC
CASADPVYEQYF
>TRBV5-3|TRBJ2-2|NA|few
TGTGCCAGAAGCTTATGTACCGGGGAGCTGTTTTTT
CARSLCTGELFF
>TRBV29-1|TRBJ1-1|TRBD1|NA
TGCAGCGTTGAAGGTCTGACAGGGGACACTGAAGCTTTCTTT
CSVEGLTGDTEAFF
>TRBV5-4|TRBJ1-2|NA|NA
TGTGCCAGCAGTCTAGCCGGTGGCTACACCTTC
CASSLAGGYTF
>TRBV5-1|TRBJ2-2|TRBD2|NA
TGCGCCAGCAGCCTAGCGGGGGAGACCGGGGAGCTGTTTTTT
CASSLAGETGELFF
>TRBV14|TRBJ2-1|NA|NA
TGTGCCAGCAGCCAAGAGGTGGTAACGAGATCGAACAATGAGCAGTTCTTC
CASSQEVVTRSNNEQFF
>TRBV7-9|TRBJ1-2|NA|NA
TGTGCCAGCAGCTACGGGACGGTAAACTATGGCTACACCTTC
CASSYGTVNYGYTF
>TRBV28|TRBJ2-7|NA|NA
TGTGCCAGCAGTTTAGAGGAGACAGACTCCTACGAGCAGTACTTC
CASSLEETDSYEQYF
>TRBV29-1|TRBJ1-2|NA|NA
TGCAGCGTTGAAGGGCGGGATTTGGGAGGCTACACCTTC
CSVEGRDLGGYTF
>TRBV12-3/TRBV12-4|TRBJ1-5|NA|NA
TGTGCCAGCAGTCGTATCCCCCAGCCCCAGCATTTT
CASSRIPQPQHF
>TRBV19|TRBJ1-2|TRBD1|NA
TGTGCCAGTAGCTTGGGACAGGTCTATGGCTACACCTTC
CASSLGQVYGYTF
>TRBV9|TRBJ2-7|TRBD2|NA
TGTGCCAGCAGCGTAGGTCCCTCCGGGACTAGCGGGGGGGTCTCCTACGAGCAGTACTTC
CASSVGPSGTSGGVSYEQYF
>TRBV18|TRBJ1-1|NA|NA
TGTGCCAGCTCACCCGTTTCAGGGGAGACCGGGGGCACTGAAGCTTTCTTT
CASSPVSGETGGTEAFF
>TRBV9|TRBJ2-3|NA|NA
TGTGCCAGCAGCGCGATGGGATCAACTAGCACAGATACGCAGTATTTT
CASSAMGSTSTDTQYF
>TRBV6-5|TRBJ1-2|TRBD1|NA
TGTGCCAGCAGTTCCGGGACAGGGGGCGACTATGGCTACACCTTC
CASSSGTGGDYGYTF
>TRBV12-3/TRBV12-4|TRBJ1-1|NA|once
TGTGCCAGCAGTTTATTGCAGGGCCCTGAAGCTTTCTTT
CASSLLQGPEAFF
>TRBV5-8|TRBJ2-3|NA|NA
TGTGCCAGCAGCTTGATGGGGTTGGACGATACGCAGTATTTT
CASSLMGLDDTQYF
>TRBV7-2|TRBJ2-1|NA|NA
TGTGCCAGCAGCTTCGGAACACAATACAATGAGCAGTTCTTC
CASSFGTQYNEQFF
>TRBV19|TRBJ2-2|NA|NA
TGTGCCAGTAGTAAGGACAGGAACACCGGGGAGCTGTTTTTT
CASSKDRNTGELFF
>TRBV5-6|TRBJ1-2|NA|once
TGTGCCAGCAGCTTGGGGCTTTCGGCCTATGGCTACACCTTC
CASSLGLSAYGYTF